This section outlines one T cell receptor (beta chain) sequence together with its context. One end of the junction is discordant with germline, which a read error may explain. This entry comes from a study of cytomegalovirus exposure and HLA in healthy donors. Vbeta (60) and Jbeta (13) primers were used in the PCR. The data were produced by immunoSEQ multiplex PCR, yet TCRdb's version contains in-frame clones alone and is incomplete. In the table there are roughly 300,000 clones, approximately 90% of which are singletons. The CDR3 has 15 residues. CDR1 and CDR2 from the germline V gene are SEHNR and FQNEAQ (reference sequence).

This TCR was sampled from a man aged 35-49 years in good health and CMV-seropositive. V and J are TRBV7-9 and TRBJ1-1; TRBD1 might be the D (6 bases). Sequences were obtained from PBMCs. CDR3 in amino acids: CSSSLGDRMNTEAFF. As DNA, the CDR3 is TGTTCCAGCAGCTTAGGTGACAGGATGAACACTGAAGCTTTCTTT.